The 26 T cell receptor beta chains below all came from one sample that was sequenced in a study of blood T cell repertoires in COVID-19 (dated by TCRdb to the early 2020s). Library generation was performed with the immunoSEQ multiplex PCR assay. The source is immuneACCESS, and TCRdb retained only in-frame sequences with V and J called. Part of the clones is not carried over; for the studies checked, unresolved V genes explain less than half of this, and the remainder is unexplained. The table for this sample lists about 160,000 clones; around 85% of them were counted only once. The top ten hold 3% to 3.5% of the sample. The sequenced sample was peripheral blood. Receptor source: a human donor with acute or convalescent COVID-19. The donor label of this sample is uncertain.

The V gene is TRBV5-1, the J gene TRBJ2-3; 7 bases are a match to TRBD2. This CDR3 has 16 residues. Unmatched junction bases numbered 8, after V lost 4 bases and J lost 0 bases. Germline V lookup: CDR1 SGHRS, CDR2 YFSETQ. CDR3 protein: CASSRASGTSTDTQYF. CDR3 sequence (DNA): TGCGCCAGCAGCCGGGCAAGCGGGACTAGCACAGATACGCAGTATTTT.

The V gene is TRBV18, the J gene TRBJ1-2, with 7 bases identical to TRBD1. This CDR3 contains 15 residues. Germline V gene data show CDR1 as KGHSH and CDR2 as LQKENI. V was pared by 2 bases and J by 7 bases, with 10 bases of the junction left unmatched. CDR3 coding DNA: TGTGCCAGCTCACCAACCGGGACAGACCTAGGTGGCTACACCTTC. Translated, it gives CASSPTGTDLGGYTF. Filled out from reference TRBV18 and TRBJ1-2, the complete variable domain reads NAGVMQNPRHLVRRRGQEARLRCSPMKGHSHVYWYRQLPEEGLKFMVYLQKENIIDESGMPKERFSAEFPKEGPSILRIQQVVRGDSAAYFCASSPTGTDLGGYTFGSGTRLTVV.

CDR3 sequence (DNA): TGCAGTGCTTGGACAGGGACCGAGCAGTACTTC. Translation: CSAWTGTEQYF. This chain links TRBV20-1 with TRBJ2-7; the match to TRBD1 covers 8 bases. With V trimmed by 5 bases and J by 6 bases, 3 bases remained unmatched. Germline assignment: CDR1 DFQATT and CDR2 SNEGSKA (reference sequence). The CDR3 runs 11 residues.

In its sample, this clone was seen a few times. The V and J genes are TRBV5-1 and TRBJ1-2; maybe TRBD1 (5 bases). The CDR3 is 17 amino acids. Germline CDR1 is SGHRS and CDR2 is YFSETQ. Trimming took 4 bases from V and 8 from J, leaving 27 bases between them. As DNA, the CDR3 is TGCGCCAGCAGCCTACGCCTCGTTCAAAGGGGCGGCGGAGGCTACACCTTC. It specifies CASSLRLVQRGGGGYTF.

This sequence joins TRBV2 and TRBJ2-7; the match to TRBD1 covers 7 bases. CDR1 is SNHLY and CDR2 is FYNNEI in the germline V gene. V trimming: 6 bases; J trimming: 3 bases; junction bases outside the gene matches: 8. The CDR3 spans 14 residues. The CDR3, as DNA: TGTGCCAGCAGAGGAACTCGGGACAGCTACGAGCAGTACTTC. This sequence encodes CASRGTRDSYEQYF.

In its sample, this clone was seen once. The rearrangement joins TRBV12-3 or TRBV12-4 to TRBJ2-7; weak D call: TRBD1 (6 bases). This CDR3 contains 13 residues. The ends were cut back, 3 bases at V and 6 bases at J, with 12 bases in the middle. As DNA, the CDR3 is TGTGCCAGCAGTTTCCCGGACAGCGGCGAGCAGTACTTC. Translated: CASSFPDSGEQYF.

The gene calls are TRBV24-1 and TRBJ2-2, with TRBD1 matching over 10 bases. The CDR3 totals 15 residues. Germline loops: CDR1 KGHDR, CDR2 SFDVKD. V was clipped by 3 bases and J by 6 bases; unmatched bases: 3. CDR3 loop: CATSDRDRGSGELFF. CDR3 DNA: TGTGCCACCAGTGATAGGGACAGGGGTTCCGGGGAGCTGTTTTTT.

This clone was counted between two and nine times. The chain carries TRBV3-1 (or the pseudogene TRBV3-2) and TRBJ2-5; 8 bases align to TRBD2. Germline V gene sequence: CDR1 LGHDT, CDR2 YNNKEL (reference sequence). The junction had 5 bases not matched to a gene; V was cut back by 1 base and J by 4 bases. The CDR3 extends over 15 amino acids. The CDR3 spells CASSQGLAGVETQYF. Written as DNA, the CDR3 is TGTGCCAGCAGCCAAGGGCTAGCGGGCGTAGAGACCCAGTACTTC.

This chain joins TRBV24-1 and TRBJ1-2; a weak D match, TRBD1 (6 bases). With 4 bases removed from V and 2 bases from J, the gap between germline ends came to 10 bases. CDR3 length: 14 amino acids. Germline CDR1 reads KGHDR; CDR2 reads SFDVKD. For the CDR3, the DNA is TGTGCCACCAGTGAGGCAGGGGAAAACTATGGCTACACCTTC. Amino acid sequence: CATSEAGENYGYTF.

V and J are TRBV9 and TRBJ1-3; D possibly corresponds to TRBD1 (6 bases). V was pared by 4 bases and J by 8 bases, with 22 bases between. CDR3 size: 16 residues. Germline CDR1 SGDLS, CDR2 YYNGEE. This CDR3 reads CASSSRGPQSGDTIYF. CDR3 in DNA: TGTGCCAGCAGCTCCAGGGGACCCCAAAGCGGTGACACCATATATTTT.

The chain recombines TRBV6-5 with TRBJ2-7; the match to TRBD1 covers 9 bases. This CDR3 comprises 15 residues. The junction had 7 bases not matched to a gene; V was cut back by 7 bases and J by 0 bases. Looked up from germline, CDR1 is MNHEY and CDR2 is SVGAGI. The CDR3, as DNA: TGTGCCAGCACCTACAGACAGGGGGACTCCTACGAGCAGTACTTC. Its protein is CASTYRQGDSYEQYF.

J is TRBJ1-1 and V is TRBV7-9; D gene unclear. The germline gives CDR1 SEHNR, CDR2 FQNEAQ (reference sequence). The CDR3 loop spans 15 amino acids. Between the trimmed V and J ends, which lost 1 base and 4 bases, there was a span of 13 bases. CDR3 loop: CASSLGQVVGTEAFF. The CDR3, as DNA: TGTGCCAGCAGCTTAGGGCAGGTCGTCGGCACTGAAGCTTTCTTT.

The genes are TRBV5-1 and TRBJ1-1, with D maybe TRBD1 (6 bases). V gave up 0 bases and J gave up 2 bases, with 11 bases separating them. Germline-derived CDR1 and CDR2 are SGHRS and YFSETQ. The CDR3 runs 15 residues. The DNA of the CDR3 is TGCGCCAGCAGCTTGGATGCAGGGACAAACACTGAAGCTTTCTTT. Translating gives CASSLDAGTNTEAFF.

This clone was found a few times. The rearrangement uses TRBV18 and TRBJ2-4; no clear D. Trimming stripped 3 bases from V and 0 bases from J, with 3 bases between. Per germline, CDR1 KGHSH and CDR2 LQKENI. The CDR3 is made up of 13 amino acids. The CDR3 DNA reads TGTGCCAGCTCACCCATAGCCAAAAACATTCAGTACTTC. Translation gives CASSPIAKNIQYF. Full variable domain (outside the CDR3, taken from reference TRBV18 and TRBJ2-4): NAGVMQNPRHLVRRRGQEARLRCSPMKGHSHVYWYRQLPEEGLKFMVYLQKENIIDESGMPKERFSAEFPKEGPSILRIQQVVRGDSAAYFCASSPIAKNIQYFGAGTRLSVL.

This clone was seen once. The chain links TRBV6-5 to TRBJ2-2, with 7 positions matching TRBD1. The CDR3 is 15 residues long. Trimming at V came to 6 bases and at J to 1 base, leaving 5 bases not matched to a gene. The germline V gene encodes CDR1 MNHEY and CDR2 SVGAGI. The CDR3 protein is CASSNRGKNTGELFF. The CDR3 DNA follows: TGTGCCAGCAGCAACAGGGGAAAGAACACCGGGGAGCTGTTTTTT.

The rearrangement links TRBV6-2 or TRBV6-3 to TRBJ2-1, with TRBD2 matching 7 bases. The CDR3 is 16 amino acids. Germline lookup yields CDR1 MNHEY and CDR2 SVGEGT. With V trimmed by 6 bases and J by 4 bases, 12 bases remained unmatched. This CDR3 is CASSSSGGSGYNEQFF. The CDR3 DNA reads as TGTGCCAGCAGCTCCTCGGGCGGGAGCGGATACAATGAGCAGTTCTTC.

The chain carries TRBV27 and TRBJ1-4; 7 bases fit TRBD1. V lost 8 bases to trimming and J lost 8 bases; unmatched junction nucleotides: 14. The CDR3 is 15 amino acids. Germline V CDR1 and CDR2: MNHEY, SMNVEV (reference sequence). The CDR3 coding sequence is TGTGCCAGCGGGAAGATTCGACAGGGAGACGAAAAACTGTTTTTT. This translates into CASGKIRQGDEKLFF.

V is TRBV9 and J is TRBJ2-1; 16 positions agree with TRBD2. The CDR3 runs 17 residues. Germline V lookup: CDR1 SGDLS, CDR2 YYNGEE. The V segment lost 4 bases and the J segment 6 bases; nucleotides outside the gene matches: 7. This CDR3 reads CASSPMGLAGGSNEQFF. The CDR3 nucleotides read TGTGCCAGCAGCCCCATGGGACTAGCGGGGGGGAGCAATGAGCAGTTCTTC.

V usage is TRBV24-1 and J usage is TRBJ2-7; TRBD1 agrees at 11 bases. The V gene's germline CDR1 is KGHDR and CDR2 SFDVKD. The CDR3 runs 16 residues. J gave up 1 base and V 5 bases, and 6 bases lay outside the gene matches. The CDR3 nucleotides read TGTGCCACCAGTGGCCGCCGGGACAGGGGGTCCTACGAGCAGTACTTC. Translated: CATSGRRDRGSYEQYF.

The genes are TRBV6-6 and TRBJ2-2, with D tentatively TRBD1 (5 bases). CDR3 length: 13 amino acids. Trimming took 6 bases from V and 9 from J, leaving 14 bases between them. CDR1 MNHNY and CDR2 SVGAGI come from the germline V gene (reference sequence). CDR3 sequence: CASSSGHVRELFF. The CDR3 region has the DNA TGTGCCAGCAGCTCCGGACACGTGCGGGAGCTGTTTTTT.

The chain couples TRBV7-2 to TRBJ1-2, with TRBD1 matching 7 bases. Looked up from germline, CDR1 is SGHTA and CDR2 is FQGNSA. V dropped 1 base and J dropped 3; count of bases not matched to a gene: 5. The CDR3 contains 15 residues. The CDR3 loop reads CASSLEGGAYYGYTF. The DNA for the CDR3 is TGTGCCAGCAGCTTAGAAGGGGGCGCATACTATGGCTACACCTTC.

The chain combines TRBV7-3 with TRBJ2-2, with TRBD1 identical over 7 bases. The V and J ends lost 2 bases and 0 bases, in that order; junction bases with no gene match: 9. CDR3 length equals 18 residues. The germline CDR1 and CDR2 sequences are SGHTA and FQGTGA. CDR3 protein: CASSLQGKGTANTGELFF. CDR3 sequence (DNA): TGTGCCAGCAGCTTACAAGGGAAGGGGACAGCGAACACCGGGGAGCTGTTTTTT.

The chain joins TRBV18 to TRBJ2-7; 8 nucleotides line up with TRBD1. CDR1 is KGHSH, CDR2 LQKENI, per germline. The CDR3 is 12 amino acids. Germline trimming cut 3 bases from V and 6 bases from J; bases unmatched to any gene: 1. The CDR3 bases are TGTGCCAGCTCACCGGACAGGGTCGAGCAGTACTTC. Encoded protein: CASSPDRVEQYF.

The V call is TRBV6-1, the J call TRBJ2-5; TRBD1 might be the D (5 bases). The germline V and J ends were trimmed by 2 bases and 5 bases, with 18 bases remaining between them. The length of the CDR3 is 16 residues. Germline assignment: CDR1 MNHNS and CDR2 SASEGT. CDR3 nucleotides: TGTGCCAGCAGTGAAACTCAAGGGGCAGGTTGGGAGACCCAGTACTTC. Its translation is CASSETQGAGWETQYF.

As for this clone: At one of its ends the junction is not consistent with the germline gene, which may arise from a read error. The chain couples TRBV11-2 to TRBJ1-2, with TRBD1 identical over 10 bases. CDR1 is SGHAT and CDR2 is FQNNGV in the germline V gene. CDR3 length: 16 residues. The CDR3 loop is CASSLDRGGTGARQSF. As DNA, the CDR3 is TGTGCCAGCAGCTTAGATCGGGGCGGGACAGGGGCCCGTCAATCCTTC.

The V gene is TRBV3-1 (or the pseudogene TRBV3-2), the J gene TRBJ2-3; 12 bases map to TRBD2. This CDR3 comprises 16 residues. Germline loops: CDR1 LGHDT, CDR2 YNNKEL (reference sequence). The V gene end was trimmed by 4 bases and the J gene end by 0 bases; junction bases not matched to a gene: 2. The CDR3 DNA is TGTGCCAGCAGCCCGACTAGCGGGGGAAGCACAGATACGCAGTATTTT. Translation gives CASSPTSGGSTDTQYF.